This T cell receptor beta chain was obtained from a study of blood T cell repertoires in COVID-19 (dated by TCRdb to 2018 to 2021). Study-wide context: Samples from collaborators originated in the United States, Italy and Spain and spanned both the acute and convalescent phases of COVID-19. The repertoires were made available in a free public database intended to serve as a resource for research on the immune response to SARS-CoV-2. A de-identified subject ID, COVID-19 status, age in years and sex were almost always included in the sample metadata. HLA class I and class II types, where available, came from metadata supplied by the sample provider rather than from assay-based typing. The samples were drawn from two sources: the first 160 participants of the ongoing ImmuneRACE study, and about 1,300 subjects contributed by 6 global collaborators. The material from the prospective study consisted of cDNA or gDNA derived from T cells, B-cell-depleted T cells, or PBMCs. Subjects who had been exposed to COVID-19, were actively infected with it, or had recovered from it provided the deeply sampled blood TCRbeta repertoires that made up the dataset.

Results the study describes overall, beyond this receptor: The quantity of clinical and demographic metadata differed by source and by participant and was supplied without curation.

Whole blood was collected in K2EDTA tubes by collaborating institutions according to the institutions' own protocols. For TCRbeta analysis, collaborators shipped samples in one of three forms: frozen whole blood, isolated PBMCs, or DNA extracted from either of those sample types. TCRbeta CDR3 regions were amplified from genomic DNA by means of the immunoSEQ Assay, a bias-controlled multiplex PCR. Processing in the source paper ran as follows. Nucleated cell counts per sample were estimated from amplification of reference gene primers within the assay. To quantify the absolute abundance of each unique TCRbeta CDR3 rearrangement, sequence reads were collapsed and filtered. For each sample, productive Simpson clonality was calculated by taking the square root of Simpson's diversity index across productive rearrangements. Imported from immuneACCESS, the table was reduced by TCRdb to in-frame sequences with V and J called. These copies leave out some clones; in studies compared against another copy, an unresolved V gene accounts for under half, and the cause of the remainder is not known. V and J calls plus clone size are reproduced from that table; the DNA served to infer D and trimming. A total of 55,000 to 70,000 clones appear in this sample, around nine tenths of them only once. 20% to 25% of the sample comes from the top ten.

The germline V gene yields SGHRS for CDR1 and YFSETQ for CDR2. The V end loses 0 bases and the J end loses 2 bases, and a stretch of 14 bases separates them. Reading from cysteine to phenylalanine, the CDR3 counts 16 amino acids. Left in the record is the CDR3 DNA by itself, 48 bases read in frame from the first base. On this clone itself: Its antigen is currently not known. Qualities for individual bases were not recorded, and no much larger clone is one base off.

The TCR originated in a woman between 45 and 65 years old with active or convalescent COVID-19. The source material was peripheral blood. This chain is built from TRBV5-1 and TRBJ2-5; TRBD2 is possibly the D segment (6 matching bases). CDR3 region: CASSLGPAEGQETQYF. The DNA reads as follows: TGCGCCAGCAGCTTGGGGCCAGCGGAGGGGCAAGAGACCCAGTACTTC.